This T cell receptor (beta chain) was obtained from a study of shared T cell receptors in the human thymus. The protocol was immunoSEQ multiplex PCR, while the TCRdb copy is restricted to in-frame clones and leaves out a portion. This table has about 710,000 clones, more than 70% appearing once. These data are also associated with another study on human thymus T cells. That publication notes: The people who donated were healthy Finnish babies having corrective surgery for congenital heart defects.

The clonotype comes from a boy in the first two years of life with a congenital heart defect. The material sequenced was thymocytes.

CDR3 residues: CATSRLSRRNQPQHF. The CDR3, as DNA: TGTGCCACCAGCAGGCTGTCCAGGCGAAATCAGCCCCAGCATTTT. V gene TRBV15 combines with J gene TRBJ1-5; D is unclear. Trimming left V 3 bases short and J 4 bases short, with 13 bases between. There are 15 residues in the CDR3. CDR1 and CDR2 from the germline V gene are LNHNV and YYDKDF (reference sequence).